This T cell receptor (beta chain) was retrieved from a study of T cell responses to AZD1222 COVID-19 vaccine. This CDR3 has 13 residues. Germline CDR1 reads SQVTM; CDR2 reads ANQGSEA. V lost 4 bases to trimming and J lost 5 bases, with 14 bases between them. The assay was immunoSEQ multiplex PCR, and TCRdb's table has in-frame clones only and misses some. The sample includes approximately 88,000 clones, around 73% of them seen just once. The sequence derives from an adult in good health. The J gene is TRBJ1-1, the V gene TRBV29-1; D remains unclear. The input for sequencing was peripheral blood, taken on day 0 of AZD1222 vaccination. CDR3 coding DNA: TGCAGCGTTGCAAAGGATGGAGGGACTGAAGCTTTCTTT. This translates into CSVAKDGGTEAFF.